The text below deals with one T cell receptor (beta chain). As yet, its antigen is unknown. These data are taken from a study of cytomegalovirus exposure and HLA in healthy donors. Study overall: The 130 or so validation repertoires, a later analysis reported, used the same platform as the approximately 670 first-cohort repertoires.

Germline V gene lookup returns CDR1 MGHDK and CDR2 SYGVNS. The CDR3 spans 13 residues. V was trimmed by 1 base and J by 7 bases, leaving 10 bases between them. Repertoires were generated with immunoSEQ multiplex PCR, while TCRdb's copy carries only in-frame clones and drops some. The sample consists of approximately 100,000 clones, 88% of them appearing once. While the first cohort had fewer than 850 subjects, the donors belonged to the separate validation cohort of over a hundred subjects. Study-wide findings and caveats: The authors listed roughly 150 TCR beta chains as cytomegalovirus-associated.

The sample taken for sequencing was PBMCs. The clonotype was recovered from a woman between 18 and 29 years old in good health and CMV-seropositive. The genes are TRBV25-1 and TRBJ1-2; D not resolved. DNA of the CDR3: TGTGCCAGCAGTGAATCTTACTCTCGTGGCTACACCTTC. Translation: CASSESYSRGYTF.